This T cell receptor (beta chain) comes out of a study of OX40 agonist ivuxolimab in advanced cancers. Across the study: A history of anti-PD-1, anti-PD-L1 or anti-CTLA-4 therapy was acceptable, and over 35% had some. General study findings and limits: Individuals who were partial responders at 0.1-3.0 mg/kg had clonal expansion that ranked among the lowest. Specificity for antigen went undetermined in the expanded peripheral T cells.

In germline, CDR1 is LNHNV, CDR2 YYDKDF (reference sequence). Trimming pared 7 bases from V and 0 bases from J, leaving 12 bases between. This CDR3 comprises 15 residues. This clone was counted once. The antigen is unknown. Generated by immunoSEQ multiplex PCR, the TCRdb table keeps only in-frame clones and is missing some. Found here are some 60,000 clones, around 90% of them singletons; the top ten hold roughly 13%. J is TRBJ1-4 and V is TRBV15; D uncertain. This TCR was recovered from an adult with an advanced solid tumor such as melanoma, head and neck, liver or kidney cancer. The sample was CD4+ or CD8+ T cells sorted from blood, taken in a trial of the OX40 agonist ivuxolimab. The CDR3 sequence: CATKARPATNEKLFF. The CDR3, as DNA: TGTGCCACCAAGGCCCGACCTGCAACTAATGAAAAACTGTTTTTT.